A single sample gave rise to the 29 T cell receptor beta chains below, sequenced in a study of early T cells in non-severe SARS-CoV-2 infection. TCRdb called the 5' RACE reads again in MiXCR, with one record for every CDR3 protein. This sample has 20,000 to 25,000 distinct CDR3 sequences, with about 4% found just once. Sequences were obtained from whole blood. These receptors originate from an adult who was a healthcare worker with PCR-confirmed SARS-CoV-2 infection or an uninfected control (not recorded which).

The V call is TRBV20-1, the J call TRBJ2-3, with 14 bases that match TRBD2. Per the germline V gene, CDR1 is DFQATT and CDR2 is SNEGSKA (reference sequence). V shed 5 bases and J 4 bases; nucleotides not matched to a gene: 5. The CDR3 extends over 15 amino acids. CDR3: CSAPTSGGAADTQYF. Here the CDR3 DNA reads TGCAGTGCTCCGACTAGCGGGGGGGCGGCAGATACGCAGTATTTT.

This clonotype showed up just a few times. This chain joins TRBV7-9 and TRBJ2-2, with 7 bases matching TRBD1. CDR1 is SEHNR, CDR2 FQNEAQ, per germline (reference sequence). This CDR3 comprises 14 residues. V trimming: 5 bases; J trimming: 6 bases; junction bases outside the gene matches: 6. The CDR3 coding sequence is TGTGCCAGCAGCCCCCGGACAGGTTCCGGGGAGCTGTTTTTT. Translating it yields CASSPRTGSGELFF.

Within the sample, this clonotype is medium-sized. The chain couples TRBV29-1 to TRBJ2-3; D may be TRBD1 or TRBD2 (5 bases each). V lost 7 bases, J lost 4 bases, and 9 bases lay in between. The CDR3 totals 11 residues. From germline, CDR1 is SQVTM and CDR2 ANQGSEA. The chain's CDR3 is CSGGLADTQYF. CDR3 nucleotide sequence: TGCAGCGGGGGGTTGGCAGATACGCAGTATTTT.

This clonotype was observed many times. The CDR3 protein is CASSQEAQGQGDTEAFF. Here the CDR3 DNA reads TGCGCCAGCAGCCAAGAGGCCCAGGGACAGGGTGACACTGAAGCTTTCTTT. The rearrangement uses TRBV4-3 and TRBJ1-1; 9 bases are shared with TRBD1. V shed 0 bases, J shed 3 bases, and the junction held 8 bases outside the gene matches. This CDR3 is built from 17 residues. Germline lookup yields CDR1 LGHNA and CDR2 YSLEER.

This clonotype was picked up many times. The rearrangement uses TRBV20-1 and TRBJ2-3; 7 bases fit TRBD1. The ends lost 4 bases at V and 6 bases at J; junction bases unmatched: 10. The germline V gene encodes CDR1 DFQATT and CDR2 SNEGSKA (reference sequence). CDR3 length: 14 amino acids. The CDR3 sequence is CSAMDFSRGDTQYF. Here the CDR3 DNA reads TGCAGTGCTATGGACTTCTCCAGGGGGGATACGCAGTATTTT.

The CDR3 spells CASRRTDTQYF. The CDR3 region has the DNA TGTGCCAGCAGACGCACAGATACGCAGTATTTT. The chain is built from TRBV6-6 and TRBJ2-3; D is unresolved. The V gene's germline CDR1 is MNHNY and CDR2 SVGAGI (reference sequence). This CDR3 contains 11 residues. The germline V and J ends were trimmed by 6 bases and 1 base, with 2 bases remaining between them.

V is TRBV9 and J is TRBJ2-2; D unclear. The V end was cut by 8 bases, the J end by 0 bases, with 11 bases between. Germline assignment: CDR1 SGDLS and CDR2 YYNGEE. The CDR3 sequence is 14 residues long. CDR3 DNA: TGTGCCAGTTCCGTACGACCGAACACCGGGGAGCTGTTTTTT. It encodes CASSVRPNTGELFF.

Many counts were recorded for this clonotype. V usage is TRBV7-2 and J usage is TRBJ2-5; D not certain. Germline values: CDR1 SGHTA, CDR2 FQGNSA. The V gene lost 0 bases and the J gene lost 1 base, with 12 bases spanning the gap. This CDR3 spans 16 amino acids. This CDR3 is CASSLAKGPTQETQYF. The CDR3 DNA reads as TGTGCCAGCAGCTTAGCGAAAGGTCCAACCCAAGAGACCCAGTACTTC.

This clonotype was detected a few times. CDR3 bases: TGTGCCCTCCCCTCCCGCTCCTACAATGAGCAGTTCTTC. This gives the protein CALPSRSYNEQFF. V usage is TRBV7-9 and J usage is TRBJ2-1, with D unclear. With 11 bases removed from V and 0 bases from J, the gap between germline ends came to 11 bases. The CDR3 has 13 residues. Germline loops: CDR1 SEHNR, CDR2 FQNEAQ (reference sequence). The full variable domain, its missing parts supplied by reference TRBV7-9 and TRBJ2-1, is DTGVSQNPRHKITKRGQNVTFRCDPISEHNRLYWYRQTLGQGPEFLTYFQNEAQLEKSRLLSDRFSAERPKGSFSTLEIQRTEQGDSAMYLCALPSRSYNEQFFGPGTRLTVL.

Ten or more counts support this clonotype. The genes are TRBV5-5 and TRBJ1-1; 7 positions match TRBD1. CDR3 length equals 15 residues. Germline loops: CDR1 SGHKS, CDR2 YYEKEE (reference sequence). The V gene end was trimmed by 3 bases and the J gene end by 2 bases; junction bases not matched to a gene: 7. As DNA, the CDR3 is TGTGCCAGCAGCTGGGACAGCGCCACCAACACTGAAGCTTTCTTT. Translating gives CASSWDSATNTEAFF.

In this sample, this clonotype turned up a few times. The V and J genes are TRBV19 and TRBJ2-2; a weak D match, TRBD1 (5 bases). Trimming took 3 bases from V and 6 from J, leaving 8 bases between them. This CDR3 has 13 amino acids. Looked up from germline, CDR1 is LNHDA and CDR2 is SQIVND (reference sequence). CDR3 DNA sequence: TGTGCCAGTAGTATGAACAGGCCCGGGGAGCTGTTTTTT. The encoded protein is CASSMNRPGELFF.

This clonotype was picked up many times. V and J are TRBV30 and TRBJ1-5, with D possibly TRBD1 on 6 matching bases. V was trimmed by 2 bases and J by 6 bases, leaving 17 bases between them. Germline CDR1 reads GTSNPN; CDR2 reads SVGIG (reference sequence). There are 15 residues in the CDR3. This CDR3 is CAWSPSLGAGQPQHF. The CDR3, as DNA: TGTGCCTGGAGTCCCAGTCTGGGGGCAGGTCAGCCCCAGCATTTT.

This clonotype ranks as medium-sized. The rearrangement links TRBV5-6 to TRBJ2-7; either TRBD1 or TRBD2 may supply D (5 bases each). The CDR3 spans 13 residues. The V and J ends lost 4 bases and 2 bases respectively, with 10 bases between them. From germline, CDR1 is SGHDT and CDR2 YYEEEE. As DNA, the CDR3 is TGTGCCAGCAGCCTGGGGGAACCCTACGAGCAGTACTTC. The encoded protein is CASSLGEPYEQYF.

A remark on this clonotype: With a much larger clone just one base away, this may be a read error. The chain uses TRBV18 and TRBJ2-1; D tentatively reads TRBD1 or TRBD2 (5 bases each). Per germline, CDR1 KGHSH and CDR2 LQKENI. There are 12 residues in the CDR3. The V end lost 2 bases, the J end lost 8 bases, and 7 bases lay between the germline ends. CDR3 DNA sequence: TGTGCCAGCTCACCAGGGGGACATGAGCAGTTCTTC. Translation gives CASSPGGHEQFF. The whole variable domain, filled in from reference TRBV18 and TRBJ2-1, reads NAGVMQNPRHLVRRRGQEARLRCSPMKGHSHVYWYRQLPEEGLKFMVYLQKENIIDESGMPKERFSAEFPKEGPSILRIQQVVRGDSAAYFCASSPGGHEQFFGPGTRLTVL.

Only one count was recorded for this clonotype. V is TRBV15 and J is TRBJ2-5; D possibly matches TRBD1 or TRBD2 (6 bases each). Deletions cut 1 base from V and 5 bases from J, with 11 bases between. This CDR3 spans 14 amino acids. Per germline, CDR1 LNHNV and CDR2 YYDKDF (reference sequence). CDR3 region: CATSRAGARETQYF. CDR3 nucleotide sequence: TGTGCCACCAGCAGAGCGGGGGCGAGGGAGACCCAGTACTTC.

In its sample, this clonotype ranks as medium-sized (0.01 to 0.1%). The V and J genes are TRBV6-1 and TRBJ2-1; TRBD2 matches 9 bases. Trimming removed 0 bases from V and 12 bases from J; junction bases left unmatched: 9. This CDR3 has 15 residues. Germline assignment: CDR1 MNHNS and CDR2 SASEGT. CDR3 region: CASSEASGGPERQFF. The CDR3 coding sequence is TGTGCCAGCAGTGAAGCTAGCGGGGGCCCCGAGAGGCAGTTCTTC.

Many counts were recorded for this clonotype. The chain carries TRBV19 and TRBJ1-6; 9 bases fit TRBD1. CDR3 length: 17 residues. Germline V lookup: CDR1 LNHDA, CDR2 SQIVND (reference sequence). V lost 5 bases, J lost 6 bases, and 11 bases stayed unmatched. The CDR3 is CASSPGQGLRGNSPLHF. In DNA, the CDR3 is TGTGCCAGTAGTCCGGGACAGGGCCTCCGAGGTAATTCACCCCTCCACTTT.

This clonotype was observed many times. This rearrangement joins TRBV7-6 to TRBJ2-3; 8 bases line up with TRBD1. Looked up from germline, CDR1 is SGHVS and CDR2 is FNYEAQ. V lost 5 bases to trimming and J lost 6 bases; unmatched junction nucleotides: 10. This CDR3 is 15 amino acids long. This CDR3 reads CASSLGDRGVDTQYF. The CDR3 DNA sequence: TGTGCCAGCAGCCTGGGAGACAGGGGAGTGGATACGCAGTATTTT.

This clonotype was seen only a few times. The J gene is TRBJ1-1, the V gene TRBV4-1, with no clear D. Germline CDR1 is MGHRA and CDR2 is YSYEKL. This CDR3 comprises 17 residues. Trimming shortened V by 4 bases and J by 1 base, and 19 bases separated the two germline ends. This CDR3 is CASSRTGFKGSNTEAFF. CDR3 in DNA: TGCGCCAGCAGCCGGACTGGGTTCAAGGGATCGAACACTGAAGCTTTCTTT.

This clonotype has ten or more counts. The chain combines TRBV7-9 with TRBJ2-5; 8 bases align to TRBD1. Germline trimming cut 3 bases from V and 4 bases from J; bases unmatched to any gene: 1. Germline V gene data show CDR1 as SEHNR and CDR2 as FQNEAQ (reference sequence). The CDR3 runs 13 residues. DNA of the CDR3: TGTGCCAGCAGCTTGACAGGGGTAGAGACCCAGTACTTC. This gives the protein CASSLTGVETQYF.

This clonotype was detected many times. The CDR3 reads CASSQVRGGRDYGYTF. CDR3 in DNA: TGTGCCAGCAGCCAAGTTAGAGGGGGACGTGACTATGGCTACACCTTC. V is TRBV14 and J is TRBJ1-2, with D perhaps TRBD1 (6 bases). Per the germline V gene, CDR1 is SGHDN and CDR2 is FVKESK. The CDR3 loop spans 16 amino acids. V dropped 1 base and J dropped 3 bases, with 15 bases sitting between them.

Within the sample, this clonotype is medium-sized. For the CDR3, the DNA is TGTGCCAGCAGTTACCCTTCATCCTATGGCTACACCTTC. Protein sequence: CASSYPSSYGYTF. The rearrangement uses TRBV6-7 and TRBJ1-2, with D unresolved. TRBV6-7 is recorded as an ORF, its role being uncertain. This CDR3 contains 13 residues. V lost 2 bases and J lost 4, with 8 bases in between.

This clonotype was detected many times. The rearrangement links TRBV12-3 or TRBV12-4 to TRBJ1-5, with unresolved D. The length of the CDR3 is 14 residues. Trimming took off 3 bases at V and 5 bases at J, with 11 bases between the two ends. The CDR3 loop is CASSLVLGYQPQHF. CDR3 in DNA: TGTGCCAGCAGTTTGGTCCTCGGCTATCAGCCCCAGCATTTT.

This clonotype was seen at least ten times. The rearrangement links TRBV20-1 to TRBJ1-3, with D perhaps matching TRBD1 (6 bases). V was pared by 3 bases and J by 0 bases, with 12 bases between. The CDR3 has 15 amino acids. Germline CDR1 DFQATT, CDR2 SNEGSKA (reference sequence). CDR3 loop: CSASRQATSGNTIYF. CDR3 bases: TGCAGTGCTAGTAGACAGGCAACCTCTGGAAACACCATATATTTT.

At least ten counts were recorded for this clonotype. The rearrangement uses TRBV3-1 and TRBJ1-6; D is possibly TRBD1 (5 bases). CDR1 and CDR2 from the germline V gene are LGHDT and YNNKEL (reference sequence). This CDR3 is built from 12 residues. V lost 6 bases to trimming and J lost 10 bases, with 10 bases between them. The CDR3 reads CASRSRDSPLHF. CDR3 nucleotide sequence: TGTGCCAGCAGGTCCAGGGACTCACCCCTCCACTTT.

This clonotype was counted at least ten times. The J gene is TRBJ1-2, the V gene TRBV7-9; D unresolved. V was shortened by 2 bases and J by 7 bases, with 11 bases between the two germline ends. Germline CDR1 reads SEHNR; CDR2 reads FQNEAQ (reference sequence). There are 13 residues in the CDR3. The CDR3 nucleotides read TGTGCCAGCAGCTTAATGGAGGGCTCTGGCTACACCTTC. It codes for CASSLMEGSGYTF. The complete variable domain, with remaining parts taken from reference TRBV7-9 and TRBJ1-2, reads DTGVSQNPRHKITKRGQNVTFRCDPISEHNRLYWYRQTLGQGPEFLTYFQNEAQLEKSRLLSDRFSAERPKGSFSTLEIQRTEQGDSAMYLCASSLMEGSGYTFGSGTRLTVV.

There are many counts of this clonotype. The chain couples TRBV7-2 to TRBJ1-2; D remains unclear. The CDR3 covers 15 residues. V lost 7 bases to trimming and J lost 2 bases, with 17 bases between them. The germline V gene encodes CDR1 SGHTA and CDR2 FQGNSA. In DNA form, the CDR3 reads TGTGCCAGCACCCTCCGAGGTGGACCGAACTATGGCTACACCTTC. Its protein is CASTLRGGPNYGYTF.

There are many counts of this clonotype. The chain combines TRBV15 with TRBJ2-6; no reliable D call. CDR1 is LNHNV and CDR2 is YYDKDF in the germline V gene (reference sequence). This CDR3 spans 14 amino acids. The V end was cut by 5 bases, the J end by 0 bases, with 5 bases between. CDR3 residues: CATSYGSGANVLTF. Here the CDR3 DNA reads TGTGCCACCAGCTACGGCTCTGGGGCCAACGTCCTGACTTTC.

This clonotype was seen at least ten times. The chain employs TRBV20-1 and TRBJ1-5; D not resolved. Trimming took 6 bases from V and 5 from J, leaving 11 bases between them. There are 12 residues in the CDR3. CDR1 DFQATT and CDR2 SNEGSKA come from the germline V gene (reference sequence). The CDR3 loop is CSAQVEDQPQHF. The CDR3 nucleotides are TGCAGTGCCCAGGTTGAGGATCAGCCCCAGCATTTT.